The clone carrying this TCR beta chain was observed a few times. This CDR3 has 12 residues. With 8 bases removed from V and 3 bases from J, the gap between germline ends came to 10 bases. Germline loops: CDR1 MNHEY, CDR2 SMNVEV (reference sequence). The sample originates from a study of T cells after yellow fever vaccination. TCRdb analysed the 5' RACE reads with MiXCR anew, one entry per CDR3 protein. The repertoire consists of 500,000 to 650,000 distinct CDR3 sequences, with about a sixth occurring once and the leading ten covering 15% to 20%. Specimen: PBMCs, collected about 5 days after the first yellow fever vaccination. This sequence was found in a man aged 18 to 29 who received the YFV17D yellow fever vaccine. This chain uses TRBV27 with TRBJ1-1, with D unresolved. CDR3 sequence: CASAGRDTEAFF. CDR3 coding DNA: TGTGCCAGCGCCGGGAGGGACACTGAAGCTTTCTTT.